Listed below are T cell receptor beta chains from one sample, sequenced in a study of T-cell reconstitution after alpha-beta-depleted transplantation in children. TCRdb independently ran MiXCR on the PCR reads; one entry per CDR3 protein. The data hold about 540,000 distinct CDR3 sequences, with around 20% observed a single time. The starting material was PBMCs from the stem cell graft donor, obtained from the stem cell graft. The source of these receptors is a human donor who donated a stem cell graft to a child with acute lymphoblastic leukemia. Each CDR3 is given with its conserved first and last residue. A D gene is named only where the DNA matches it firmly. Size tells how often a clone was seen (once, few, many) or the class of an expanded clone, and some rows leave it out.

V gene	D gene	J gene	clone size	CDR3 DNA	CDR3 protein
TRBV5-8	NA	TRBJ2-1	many	TGTGCCAGCAGCTTGGAAGTAGCGGACACCTACAATGAGCAGTTCTTC	CASSLEVADTYNEQFF
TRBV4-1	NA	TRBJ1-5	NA	TGCGCCAGCAGCCAAGGAGGGGGGTTCGGCAATCAGCCCCAGCATTTT	CASSQGGGFGNQPQHF
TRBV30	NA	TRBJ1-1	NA	TGTGCCTGGATGGGCAGGGTCTTAAAGGAAGCTTTCTTT	CAWMGRVLKEAFF
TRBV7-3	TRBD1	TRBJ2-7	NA	TGTGCCAGCAGCTTATTGGGGGACAGGGGCTCCTACGAGCAGTACTTC	CASSLLGDRGSYEQYF
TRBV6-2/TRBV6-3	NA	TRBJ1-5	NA	TGTGCCAGCAGCCAACAGGGAGCGGGGAATCAGCCCCAGCATTTT	CASSQQGAGNQPQHF
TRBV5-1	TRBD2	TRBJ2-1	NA	TGCGCCAGCAGCCGAGGGACTAGCGGCAATGAGCAGTTCTTC	CASSRGTSGNEQFF
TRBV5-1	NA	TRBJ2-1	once	TGCGCCAGCAGCTTCGGGGACTTCGAGGAGCAGTTCTTC	CASSFGDFEEQFF
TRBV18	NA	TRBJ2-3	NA	TGTGCCAGCTCGTCGCAAGGAGGGCAGTATTTT	CASSSQGGQYF
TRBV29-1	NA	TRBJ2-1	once	TGCAGCGTTGTCAGGGGACCTTACAATGAGCAGTTCTTC	CSVVRGPYNEQFF
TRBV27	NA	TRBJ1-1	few	TGTGCCAGCAGTTTAAGTCCGGGACACTGGAACACTGAAGCTTTCTTT	CASSLSPGHWNTEAFF
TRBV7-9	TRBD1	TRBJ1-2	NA	TGTGCCAGCAGCACAGGACAGGGCCTTGGCTACACCTTC	CASSTGQGLGYTF
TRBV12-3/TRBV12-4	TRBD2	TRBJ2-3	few	TGTGCCAGCAGTGCGTCTAGCGGGAGGAACACAGATACGCAGTATTTT	CASSASSGRNTDTQYF
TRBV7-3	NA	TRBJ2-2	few	TGTGCCAGCAGCTTAAGTCCATCCGGGGAGCTGTTTTTT	CASSLSPSGELFF
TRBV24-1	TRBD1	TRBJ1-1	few	TGTGCCACCAGTGATTCTTCGACAGGGAGGACTGAAGCTTTCTTT	CATSDSSTGRTEAFF
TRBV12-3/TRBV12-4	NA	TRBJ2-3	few	TGTGCCAGCAACCGCCGGGGGACGGAATATACAGATACGCAGTATTTT	CASNRRGTEYTDTQYF
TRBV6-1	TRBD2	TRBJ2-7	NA	TGTGCCAGCACCGACGAAGCGGGAGGGCCCTACGAGCAGTACTTC	CASTDEAGGPYEQYF
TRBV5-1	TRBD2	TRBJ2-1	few	TGCGCCAGCAGCTTGGCCTCCGGACTAGCGGGACCCAGCTCCTACAATGAGCAGTTCTTC	CASSLASGLAGPSSYNEQFF
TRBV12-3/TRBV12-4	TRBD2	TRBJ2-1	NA	TGTGCCAGCAGTTTGGGTGATAGACTAGCGGATGAGCAGTTCTTC	CASSLGDRLADEQFF
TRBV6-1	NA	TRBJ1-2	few	TGTGCCAGCAGTGAATGGGCAGTCCCTCCAGGAGATGGCTACACCTTC	CASSEWAVPPGDGYTF
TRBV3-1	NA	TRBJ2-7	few	TGTGCCAGCAGCCACATACCCGACGAAGAGGAGCAGTACTTC	CASSHIPDEEEQYF
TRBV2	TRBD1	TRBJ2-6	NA	TGTGCCAGCAGTGTGGCGGGACAGGCCTACTCTGGGGCCAACGTCCTGACTTTC	CASSVAGQAYSGANVLTF
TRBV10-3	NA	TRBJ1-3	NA	TGTGCCATCACCGGCGACCAGACCTCTGGAAACACCATATATTTT	CAITGDQTSGNTIYF
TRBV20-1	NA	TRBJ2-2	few	TGCAGTGCTCCTGAAGAGCGCTGGAACACCGGGGAGCTGTTTTTT	CSAPEERWNTGELFF
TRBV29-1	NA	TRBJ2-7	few	TGCAGCGTTGTGGGGCGGGACAACTACGAGCAGTACTTC	CSVVGRDNYEQYF
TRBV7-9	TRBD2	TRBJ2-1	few	TGTGCCAGCAGCACGACTAGCGAACGGGGGGATGAGCAGTTCTTC	CASSTTSERGDEQFF
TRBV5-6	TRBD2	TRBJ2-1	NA	TGTGCCAGCAGCTGGGGACTAGGCGGTGAGCAGTTCTTC	CASSWGLGGEQFF
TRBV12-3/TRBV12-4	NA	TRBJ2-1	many	TGTGCCAGCAGCTTCGACAGGAGCTCCTACAATGAGCAGTTCTTC	CASSFDRSSYNEQFF